Listed below are T cell receptor beta chains from one sample, sequenced in a study of siplizumab effects on memory and regulatory T cells. Here immunoSEQ multiplex PCR was the method, and the copy in TCRdb shows in-frame clones only, minus some. The sample lists roughly 100,000 clones; over 90% were seen once. The specimen was Tregs sorted from blood. These receptor sequences come from a human donor in good health. The CDR3 runs from the conserved cysteine through the conserved F or W. Each record gives: clone size, V gene, D gene, J gene, CDR3 DNA, CDR3 protein. D genes are given only for firm matches. Not every row has a clone size; where given, it reads once, few, many or a size class.

size: .
V: TRBV15
D: TRBD1
J: TRBJ1-2
DNA: TGTGCCACCAGCAGGGGGCTTCGGGACAGGACGAGCTATGGCTACACCTTC
CDR3: CATSRGLRDRTSYGYTF

size: .
V: TRBV7-2
D: .
J: TRBJ2-3
DNA: TGTGCCAGCAGCTTTCCTCAGGACACAGATACGCAGTATTTT
CDR3: CASSFPQDTDTQYF

size: few
V: TRBV18
D: .
J: TRBJ1-2
DNA: TGTGCCAGCTCACCCGAGGGACGGAGGACCTTCGGCTATGGCTACACCTTC
CDR3: CASSPEGRRTFGYGYTF

size: .
V: TRBV11-3
D: .
J: TRBJ2-7
DNA: TGTGCCAGCAGCTTAGCGGGCTTTTCCTACGAGCAGTACTTC
CDR3: CASSLAGFSYEQYF

size: .
V: TRBV12-5
D: .
J: TRBJ1-1
DNA: TGTGCTAGTGGTTTGGTACTTGGAGGGAAAGCTTTCTTT
CDR3: CASGLVLGGKAFF

size: few
V: TRBV19
D: .
J: TRBJ1-2
DNA: TGTGCCAGTAGTAGGGACCGAAACTATGGCTACACCTTC
CDR3: CASSRDRNYGYTF

size: once
V: TRBV18
D: TRBD1
J: TRBJ1-6
DNA: TGTGCCAGCTCACCCCGGGACAGTAATTCACCCCTCCACTTT
CDR3: CASSPRDSNSPLHF

size: .
V: TRBV29-1
D: .
J: TRBJ2-1
DNA: TGCAGCGTTGATCTGAGGAAAGGGGGGAATGAGCAGTTCTTC
CDR3: CSVDLRKGGNEQFF

size: .
V: TRBV4-2
D: .
J: TRBJ2-1
DNA: TGTGCCAGCAGCCAAGGGACTATCCAGGAGCAGTTCTTC
CDR3: CASSQGTIQEQFF

size: .
V: TRBV6-5
D: TRBD1
J: TRBJ2-7
DNA: TGTGCCAGCAGCGGACAGGCCATATCTCGCGAGCAGTACTTC
CDR3: CASSGQAISREQYF

size: .
V: TRBV30
D: TRBD1
J: TRBJ2-2
DNA: TGTGCCTGGAGACGTTCGCAGGGGGCCGGCGGGGAGCTGTTTTTT
CDR3: CAWRRSQGAGGELFF

size: .
V: TRBV5-1
D: TRBD1
J: TRBJ2-5
DNA: TGCGCCAGCAGCCGCCAGACAGGGGAAGAGACCCAGTACTTC
CDR3: CASSRQTGEETQYF

size: .
V: TRBV2
D: .
J: TRBJ2-7
DNA: TGTGCCAGCAGTGCCACAGGGATGTCCTACGAGCAGTACTTC
CDR3: CASSATGMSYEQYF

size: .
V: TRBV10-3
D: .
J: TRBJ1-3
DNA: TGTGCCATCAGTGAGTCCCCAACTCGGACTGGAAACACCATATATTTT
CDR3: CAISESPTRTGNTIYF

size: .
V: TRBV11-2
D: TRBD2
J: TRBJ2-1
DNA: TGTGCCAGCAGCTCCCAGACTAGCGGGCGACCCTACAATGAGCAGTTCTTC
CDR3: CASSSQTSGRPYNEQFF

size: .
V: TRBV5-1
D: .
J: TRBJ2-7
DNA: TGCGCCAGCGGGGATGCGGGCGAGCAGTACTTC
CDR3: CASGDAGEQYF

size: .
V: TRBV5-1
D: .
J: TRBJ2-3
DNA: TGCGCCAGCAGCGGCCCGGGCACAGATACGCAGTATTTT
CDR3: CASSGPGTDTQYF

size: .
V: TRBV7-7
D: TRBD2
J: TRBJ2-2
DNA: TGTGCTAGCAGCTCCCATAGCGGGAGAGATACCGGGGAGCTGTTTTTT
CDR3: CASSSHSGRDTGELFF

size: .
V: TRBV6-6
D: .
J: TRBJ1-5
DNA: TGTGCCAGCACGCCCCATTTGGGGCCCCAGCATTTT
CDR3: CASTPHLGPQHF

size: .
V: TRBV13
D: .
J: TRBJ2-4
DNA: TGTGCCAGCAGCTTTTCAGGAGGGGAAGCCATTCAGTACTTC
CDR3: CASSFSGGEAIQYF

size: .
V: TRBV5-1
D: .
J: TRBJ1-1
DNA: TGCGCCAGCAGCTTGCGGCAGGGAGGCACTGAAGCTTTCTTT
CDR3: CASSLRQGGTEAFF

size: .
V: TRBV4-2
D: .
J: TRBJ1-1
DNA: TGTGCCAGCAGCCAACCGGATTTTAACACTGAAGCTTTCTTT
CDR3: CASSQPDFNTEAFF

size: .
V: TRBV4-1
D: .
J: TRBJ2-1
DNA: TGCGCCAGCAGCCAGGATGAGAACAGGGCTAATGAGCAGTTCTTC
CDR3: CASSQDENRANEQFF

size: .
V: TRBV19
D: TRBD1
J: TRBJ2-7
DNA: TGTGCCAGTGGTGACAGGGGAGGCGAGCAGTACTTC
CDR3: CASGDRGGEQYF

size: .
V: TRBV18
D: .
J: TRBJ2-7
DNA: TGTGCCAGCTCTCCCCCAAGAGGGGCGCGATCCGAGCAGTACTTC
CDR3: CASSPPRGARSEQYF

size: .
V: TRBV2
D: TRBD2
J: TRBJ2-2
DNA: TGTGCCAGCAAGGCCCTAGCGGGGCCCACCGGGGAGCTGTTTTTT
CDR3: CASKALAGPTGELFF

size: .
V: TRBV6-5
D: .
J: TRBJ1-1
DNA: TGTGCCATCATTATTGCCACTGAAGCTTTCTTT
CDR3: CAIIIATEAFF

size: .
V: TRBV5-1
D: .
J: TRBJ2-3
DNA: TGCGCCAGCAGCTTGGGGAGCCCCACAGATACGCAGTATTTT
CDR3: CASSLGSPTDTQYF

size: once
V: TRBV7-2
D: TRBD2
J: TRBJ2-4
DNA: TGTGCCAGCAGCTTAGGGACTAGCGGGGTACTAGCCAAAAACATTCAGTACTTC
CDR3: CASSLGTSGVLAKNIQYF

size: .
V: TRBV7-2
D: TRBD2
J: TRBJ2-7
DNA: TGTGCCAGCAGCGCCCCTTTAGCGGGAGTTCGCCACGAGCAGTACTTC
CDR3: CASSAPLAGVRHEQYF

size: .
V: TRBV10-1
D: TRBD2
J: TRBJ2-1
DNA: TGCGCCAGCAGGGGACTAGCGGGAGGGAGCTCCTACAATGAGCAGTTCTTC
CDR3: CASRGLAGGSSYNEQFF

size: once
V: TRBV6-6
D: .
J: TRBJ1-5
DNA: TGTGCCAGCAGTTACTCGGCCAGGACCAATCAGCCCCAGCATTTT
CDR3: CASSYSARTNQPQHF

size: .
V: TRBV6-1
D: .
J: TRBJ1-6
DNA: TGTGCCAGCAATTTGGACGGGGAGAATTCACCCCTCCACTTT
CDR3: CASNLDGENSPLHF

size: .
V: TRBV7-6
D: .
J: TRBJ1-3
DNA: TGTGCCAGCAGCTTAGAGGGGGGCCTCGGAAACACCATATATTTT
CDR3: CASSLEGGLGNTIYF

size: once
V: TRBV6-1
D: .
J: TRBJ1-4
DNA: TGTGCCAGCAGTGATCCGGGACGGAGCCAGGAAAAACTGTTTTTT
CDR3: CASSDPGRSQEKLFF

size: .
V: TRBV28
D: .
J: TRBJ1-3
DNA: TGTGCCAGCAGTGGGGCGACAGGACCGTCTGGAAACACCATATATTTT
CDR3: CASSGATGPSGNTIYF

size: few
V: TRBV30
D: .
J: TRBJ1-1
DNA: TGTGCCTGGAGTGTGGCAGGGGAAGCTTTCTTT
CDR3: CAWSVAGEAFF

size: .
V: TRBV9
D: .
J: TRBJ1-1
DNA: TGTGCCAGCAGCGCCACCATGAACACTGAAGCTTTCTTT
CDR3: CASSATMNTEAFF

size: .
V: TRBV15
D: .
J: TRBJ2-7
DNA: TGTGCCACCAGTCGGGGTAACGAGCAGTACTTC
CDR3: CATSRGNEQYF

size: once
V: TRBV5-1
D: TRBD2
J: TRBJ2-1
DNA: TGCGCCAGCAGTTCCATAGCGGGAGGTTCCTACAATGAGCAGTTCTTC
CDR3: CASSSIAGGSYNEQFF

size: .
V: TRBV30
D: .
J: TRBJ2-6
DNA: TGTGCCACCAGCCAGTGGGACTCTGGGGCCAACGTCCTGACTTTC
CDR3: CATSQWDSGANVLTF

size: .
V: TRBV5-6
D: .
J: TRBJ2-2
DNA: TGTGCCAGCAGCTTGGCTGGCCCGGGGACCGGGGAGCTGTTTTTT
CDR3: CASSLAGPGTGELFF

size: .
V: TRBV2
D: .
J: TRBJ2-3
DNA: TGTGCCAGCAGTGAAATGTGGGGCGCAGATACGCAGTATTTT
CDR3: CASSEMWGADTQYF

size: .
V: TRBV4-3
D: .
J: TRBJ2-3
DNA: TGCGCCAGCAGCCAAAGGGGAGGCGCTGGTACGCAGTATTTT
CDR3: CASSQRGGAGTQYF